This T cell receptor (beta chain) comes out of a study of cytomegalovirus exposure and HLA in healthy donors. Points from the study as a whole: Listed as cytomegalovirus-associated were about 160 TCR beta chains. In vitro, a few CMV-associated chains proved specific for CMV antigens.

A multiplex PCR was run with 60 Vbeta primers and 13 Jbeta primers. Methods used by the authors: A follow-up analysis tallied about 80 million unique TCR beta chains, roughly 11 million shared. The method was immunoSEQ multiplex PCR; TCRdb's version includes in-frame clones alone and lacks a portion of them. Clonal size and the V and J genes are those of that table, whereas D and trimming came from the DNA. The sample consists of some 90,000 clones, approximately 77% of them appearing once. A word on this clone: Its specificity is not known.

CDR3 length: 15 amino acids. Germline V gene sequence: CDR1 SGHTA, CDR2 FQGNSA. V trimming: 5 bases; J trimming: 5 bases; junction bases outside the gene matches: 7. The chain is built from TRBV7-2 and TRBJ2-1, with TRBD2 matching over 9 bases. The specimen sequenced was PBMCs. The sequence was obtained from a human donor in good health. The CDR3 DNA sequence: TGTGCCAGCAGCCCCCCGGGACTAGCCCACAATGAGCAGTTCTTC. Translation gives CASSPPGLAHNEQFF. Supplemented by reference TRBV7-2 and TRBJ2-1, the full variable domain reads GAGVSQSPSNKVTEKGKDVELRCDPISGHTALYWYRQSLGQGLEFLIYFQGNSAPDKSGLPSDRFSAERTGGSVSTLTIQRTQQEDSAVYLCASSPPGLAHNEQFFGPGTRLTVL.